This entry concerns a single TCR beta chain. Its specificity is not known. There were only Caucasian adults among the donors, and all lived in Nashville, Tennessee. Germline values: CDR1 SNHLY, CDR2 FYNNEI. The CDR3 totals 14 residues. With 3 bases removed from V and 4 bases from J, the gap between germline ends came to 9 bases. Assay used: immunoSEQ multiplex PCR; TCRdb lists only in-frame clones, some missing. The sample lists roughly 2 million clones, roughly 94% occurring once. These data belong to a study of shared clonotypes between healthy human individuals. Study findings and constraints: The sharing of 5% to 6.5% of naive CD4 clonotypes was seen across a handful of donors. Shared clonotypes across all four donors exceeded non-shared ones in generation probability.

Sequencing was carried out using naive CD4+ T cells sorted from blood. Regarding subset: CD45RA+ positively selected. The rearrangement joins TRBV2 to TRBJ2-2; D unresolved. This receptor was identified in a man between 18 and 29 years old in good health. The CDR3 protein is CASSDRWFTGELFF. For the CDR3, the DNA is TGTGCCAGCAGTGACAGGTGGTTCACCGGGGAGCTGTTTTTT.